This T cell receptor (beta chain) was sequenced in a study of cytomegalovirus exposure and HLA in healthy donors. The CDR3 length is 17 residues. Germline CDR1 is MNHNS and CDR2 is SASEGT. Unmatched junction bases numbered 13, after V lost 3 bases and J lost 4 bases. In its sample, this clone was seen a few times. The antigen is unknown. Findings of the study overall: TCR sequences were mostly rare, though some public TCRs occurred in many donors. Most subjects had HLA-A and HLA-B alleles reportedly predicted accurately by TCR beta sequences. The study flagged 150 to 200 TCR beta chains as cytomegalovirus-associated.

Amplification used 60 Vbeta primers and 13 Jbeta primers. Some clones are missing from TCRdb's copy, which holds only in-frame ones; the method was immunoSEQ multiplex PCR. The sample shows approximately 160,000 clones, roughly two thirds of them seen only once. The donors were healthy bone marrow donors. The chain joins TRBV6-1 to TRBJ1-2, with 8 bases identical to TRBD1. Sequencing input: PBMCs. This TCR came from a woman aged 35 to 49 in good health and CMV-seropositive. The chain's CDR3 is CASSDRQGARYSYGYTF. CDR3 sequence (DNA): TGTGCCAGCAGTGACAGGCAGGGGGCGCGTTATAGCTATGGCTACACCTTC.